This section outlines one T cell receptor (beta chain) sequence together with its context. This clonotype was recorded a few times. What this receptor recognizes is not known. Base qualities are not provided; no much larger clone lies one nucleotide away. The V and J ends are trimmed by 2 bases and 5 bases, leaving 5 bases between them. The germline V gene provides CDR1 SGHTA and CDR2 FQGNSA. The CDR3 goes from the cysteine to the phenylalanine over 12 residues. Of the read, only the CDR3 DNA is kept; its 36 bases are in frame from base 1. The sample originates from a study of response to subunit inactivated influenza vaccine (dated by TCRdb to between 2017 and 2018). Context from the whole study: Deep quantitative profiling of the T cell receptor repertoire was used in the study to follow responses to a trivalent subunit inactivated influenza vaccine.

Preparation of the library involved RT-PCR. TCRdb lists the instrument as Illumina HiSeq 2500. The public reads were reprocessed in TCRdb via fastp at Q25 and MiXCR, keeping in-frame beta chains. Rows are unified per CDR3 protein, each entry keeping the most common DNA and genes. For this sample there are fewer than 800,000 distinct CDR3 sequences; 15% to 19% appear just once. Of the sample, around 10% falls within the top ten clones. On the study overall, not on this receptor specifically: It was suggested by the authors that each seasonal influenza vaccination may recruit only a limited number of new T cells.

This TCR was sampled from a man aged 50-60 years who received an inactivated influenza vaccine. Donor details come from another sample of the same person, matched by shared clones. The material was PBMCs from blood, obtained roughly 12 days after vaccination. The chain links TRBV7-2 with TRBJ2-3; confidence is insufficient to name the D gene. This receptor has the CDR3 CASSLNGDTQYF. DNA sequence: TGTGCCAGCAGCTTAAACGGAGATACGCAGTATTTT.